Listed below are T cell receptor beta chains from one sample, sequenced in a study of OX40 agonist ivuxolimab in advanced cancers. Clones were read by immunoSEQ multiplex PCR, and TCRdb kept only the in-frame ones, dropping some. The sample lists some 80,000 clones, more than 70% occurring once. This material consisted of CD4+ or CD8+ T cells sorted from blood, taken in a trial of the OX40 agonist ivuxolimab. The source is an adult with an advanced solid tumor such as melanoma, head and neck, liver or kidney cancer. Each CDR3 is given with its conserved first and last residue. A D gene is named only where the DNA matches it firmly. The size field is filled for only some rows; it gives once, few, many or a size class.

.,TRBJ1-2,TRBV7-9,TRBD1,TGTGCCAGCAGCACGGGACAGGGATTTTTTGGCTACACCTTC,CASSTGQGFFGYTF
.,TRBJ1-5,TRBV18,.,TGTGCCAGCTCCAACCTGGGCACCGGGGGCAATCAGCCCCAGCATTTT,CASSNLGTGGNQPQHF
.,TRBJ1-2,TRBV29-1,.,TGCAGCGCTTCCGGGACATCGAACTATGGCTACACCTTC,CSASGTSNYGYTF
.,TRBJ2-7,TRBV7-9,.,TGTGCCAGCAGCGCCCGGACAGACAGTCTACGAGAGCAGTACTTC,CASSARTDSLREQYF
few,TRBJ2-7,TRBV10-2,.,TGCGCCAGCACTCAAGACAGTCTTCTGTACTTC,CASTQDSLLYF
.,TRBJ1-5,TRBV6-1,.,TGTGCCAGCAGAGAGGGGACTGGGTCAGCGCCCCAGCATTTT,CASREGTGSAPQHF
.,TRBJ1-1,TRBV6-5,.,TGTGCCAGCACCCGCGGAACTGAAGCTTTCTTT,CASTRGTEAFF
.,TRBJ2-1,TRBV2,.,TGTGCCAGCAGTGAAGGGGGTCAGGTCCACAATGAGCAGTTCTTC,CASSEGGQVHNEQFF
.,TRBJ2-5,TRBV5-1,TRBD2,TGCGCCAGCAGCACTAGCGGGGGGAAAGAGACCCAGTACTTC,CASSTSGGKETQYF
.,TRBJ2-5,TRBV29-1,.,TGCAGCGTTTCGACGGTCGGGGTTGGCGAGACCCAGTACTTC,CSVSTVGVGETQYF
.,TRBJ2-5,TRBV19,.,TGTGCCAGTAACAAAAACGGGGCCCAAGAGACCCAGTACTTC,CASNKNGAQETQYF
.,TRBJ1-1,TRBV28,.,TGTGCCAGCAGTTTGGCAGGAACGGGCACTGAAGCTTTCTTT,CASSLAGTGTEAFF
.,TRBJ2-2,TRBV25-1,.,TGTGCCAGCAGTGAATATGGAGTTACCGGGGAGCTGTTTTTT,CASSEYGVTGELFF
.,TRBJ2-1,TRBV15,TRBD1,TGTGCCACCAGCAGAGATCTTTGGACAGGCGAGCAGTTCTTC,CATSRDLWTGEQFF
.,TRBJ1-1,TRBV29-1,.,TGCAGCGTAGGCACTGAAGCTTTCTTT,CSVGTEAFF
.,TRBJ2-5,TRBV2,TRBD2,TGTGCCAGCGTTGCGGGGGGGATAATAGAGACCCAGTACTTC,CASVAGGIIETQYF
.,TRBJ1-5,TRBV7-8,.,TGTGCCAGCAGCTTATCTACAGGGAAAAGCAATCAGCCCCAGCATTTT,CASSLSTGKSNQPQHF
once,TRBJ2-1,TRBV7-3,.,TGTGCCAGCAGCTTAATAGGGGCAGACAATGAGCAGTTCTTC,CASSLIGADNEQFF